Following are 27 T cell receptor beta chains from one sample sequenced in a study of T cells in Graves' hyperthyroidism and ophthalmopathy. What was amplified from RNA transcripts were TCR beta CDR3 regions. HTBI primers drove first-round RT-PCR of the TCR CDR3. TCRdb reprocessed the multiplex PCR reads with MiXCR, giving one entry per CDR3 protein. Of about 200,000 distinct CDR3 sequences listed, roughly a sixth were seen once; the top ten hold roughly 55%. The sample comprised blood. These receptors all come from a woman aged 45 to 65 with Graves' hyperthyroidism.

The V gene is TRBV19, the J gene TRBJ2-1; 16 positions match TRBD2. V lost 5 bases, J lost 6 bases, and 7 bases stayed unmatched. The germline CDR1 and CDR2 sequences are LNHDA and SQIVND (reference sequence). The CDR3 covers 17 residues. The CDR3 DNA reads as TGTGCCAGTAGTGTCGGGACTAGCGGGAGGGCCGTCAATGAGCAGTTCTTC. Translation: CASSVGTSGRAVNEQFF. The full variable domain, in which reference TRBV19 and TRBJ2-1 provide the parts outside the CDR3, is DGGITQSPKYLFRKEGQNVTLSCEQNLNHDAMYWYRQDPGQGLRLIYYSQIVNDFQKGDIAEGYSVSREKKESFPLTVTSAQKNPTAFYLCASSVGTSGRAVNEQFFGPGTRLTVL.

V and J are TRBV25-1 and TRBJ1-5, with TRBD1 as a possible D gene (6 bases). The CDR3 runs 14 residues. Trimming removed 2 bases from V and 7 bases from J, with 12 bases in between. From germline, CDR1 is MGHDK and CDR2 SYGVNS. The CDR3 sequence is CASSETGPGQPQHF. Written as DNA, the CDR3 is TGTGCCAGCAGTGAAACAGGGCCAGGGCAGCCCCAGCATTTT. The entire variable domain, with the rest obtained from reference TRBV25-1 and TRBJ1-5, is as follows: EADIYQTPRYLVIGTGKKITLECSQTMGHDKMYWYQQDPGMELHLIHYSYGVNSTEKGDLSSESTVSRIRTEHFPLTLESARPSHTSQYLCASSETGPGQPQHFGDGTRLSIL.

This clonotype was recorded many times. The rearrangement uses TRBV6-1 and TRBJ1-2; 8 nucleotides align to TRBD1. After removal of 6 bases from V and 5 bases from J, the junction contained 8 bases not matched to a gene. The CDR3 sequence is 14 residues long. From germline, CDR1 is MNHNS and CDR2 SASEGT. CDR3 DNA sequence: TGTGCCAGCAGGAAGACAGGGGTTCCGTATGGCTACACCTTC. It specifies CASRKTGVPYGYTF.

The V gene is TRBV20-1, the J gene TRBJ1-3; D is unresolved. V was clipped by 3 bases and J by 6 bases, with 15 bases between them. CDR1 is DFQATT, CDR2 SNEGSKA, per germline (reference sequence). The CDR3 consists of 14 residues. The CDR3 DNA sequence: TGCAGTGCTAGGATACTGGGGAATGAAAACACCATATATTTT. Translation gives CSARILGNENTIYF.

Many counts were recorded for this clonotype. As DNA, the CDR3 is TGTGCCAGCCTTTTTATGAACACTGAAGCTTTCTTT. Protein product: CASLFMNTEAFF. The chain is built from TRBV2 and TRBJ1-1; D gene unclear. Trimming stripped 8 bases from V and 0 bases from J, with 7 bases between. Germline assignment: CDR1 SNHLY and CDR2 FYNNEI. There are 12 residues in the CDR3.

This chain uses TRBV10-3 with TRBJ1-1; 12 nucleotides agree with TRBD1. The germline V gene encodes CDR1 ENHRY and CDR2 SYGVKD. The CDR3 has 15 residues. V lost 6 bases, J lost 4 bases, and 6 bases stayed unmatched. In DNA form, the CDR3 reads TGTGCCATCAGCGCCGGGACAGGGGGCGGCACTGAAGCTTTCTTT. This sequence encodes CAISAGTGGGTEAFF.

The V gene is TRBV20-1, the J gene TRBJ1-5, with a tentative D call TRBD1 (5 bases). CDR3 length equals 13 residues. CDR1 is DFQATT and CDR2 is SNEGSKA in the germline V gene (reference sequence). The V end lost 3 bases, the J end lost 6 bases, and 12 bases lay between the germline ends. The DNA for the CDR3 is TGCAGTGCTAGTGTGGGGGATTCTCAGCCCCAGCATTTT. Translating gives CSASVGDSQPQHF.

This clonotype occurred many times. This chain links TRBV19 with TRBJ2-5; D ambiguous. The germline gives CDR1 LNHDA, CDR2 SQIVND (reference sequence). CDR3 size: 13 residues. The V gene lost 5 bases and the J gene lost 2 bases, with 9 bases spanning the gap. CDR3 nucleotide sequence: TGTGCCAGTAGTCCGACCGGTCAAGAGACCCAGTACTTC. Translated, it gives CASSPTGQETQYF. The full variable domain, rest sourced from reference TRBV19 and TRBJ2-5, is DGGITQSPKYLFRKEGQNVTLSCEQNLNHDAMYWYRQDPGQGLRLIYYSQIVNDFQKGDIAEGYSVSREKKESFPLTVTSAQKNPTAFYLCASSPTGQETQYFGPGTRLLVL.

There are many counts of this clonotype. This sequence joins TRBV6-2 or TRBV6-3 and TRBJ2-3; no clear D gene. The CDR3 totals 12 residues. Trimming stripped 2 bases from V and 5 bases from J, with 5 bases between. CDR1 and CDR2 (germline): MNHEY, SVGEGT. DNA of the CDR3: TGTGCCAGCAGTTACGTTGGAGATACGCAGTATTTT. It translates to CASSYVGDTQYF.

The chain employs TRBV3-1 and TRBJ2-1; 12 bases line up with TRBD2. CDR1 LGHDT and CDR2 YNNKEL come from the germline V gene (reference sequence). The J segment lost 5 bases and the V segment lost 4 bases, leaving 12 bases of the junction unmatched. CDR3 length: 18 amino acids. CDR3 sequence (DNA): TGTGCCAGCAGCCCCCTACTAGCGGGAGGACAGAAGAACAATGAGCAGTTCTTC. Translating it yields CASSPLLAGGQKNNEQFF.

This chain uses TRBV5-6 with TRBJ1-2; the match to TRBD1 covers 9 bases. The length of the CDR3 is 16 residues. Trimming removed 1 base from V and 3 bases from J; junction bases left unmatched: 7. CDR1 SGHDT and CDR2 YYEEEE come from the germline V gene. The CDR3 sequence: CASSLRLGTGYYGYTF. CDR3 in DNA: TGTGCCAGCAGCTTGCGCTTAGGGACAGGGTACTATGGCTACACCTTC.

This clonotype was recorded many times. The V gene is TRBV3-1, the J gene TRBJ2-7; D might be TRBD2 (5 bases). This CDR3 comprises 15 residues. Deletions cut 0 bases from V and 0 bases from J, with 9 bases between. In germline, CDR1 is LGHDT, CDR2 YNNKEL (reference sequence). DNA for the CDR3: TGTGCCAGCAGCCAAGATGTGCGGGCCTCCTACGAGCAGTACTTC. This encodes CASSQDVRASYEQYF.

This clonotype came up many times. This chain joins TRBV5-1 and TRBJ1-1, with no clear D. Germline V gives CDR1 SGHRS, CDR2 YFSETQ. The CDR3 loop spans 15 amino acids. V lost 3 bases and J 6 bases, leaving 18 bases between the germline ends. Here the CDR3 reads CASSSGVGSTPEAFF. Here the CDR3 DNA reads TGCGCCAGCAGCTCTGGAGTGGGCAGTACCCCTGAAGCTTTCTTT.

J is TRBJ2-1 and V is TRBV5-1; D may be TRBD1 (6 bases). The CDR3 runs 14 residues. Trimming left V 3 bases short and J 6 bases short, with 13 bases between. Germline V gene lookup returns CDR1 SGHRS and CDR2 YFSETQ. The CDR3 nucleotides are TGCGCCAGCAGCTGGGGGCCGAATCTCAATGAGCAGTTCTTC. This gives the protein CASSWGPNLNEQFF.

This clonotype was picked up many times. The CDR3 DNA reads as TGCGCCAGCAGCACGGACGGCGTCTCTGGAAACACCATATATTTT. Amino acid sequence: CASSTDGVSGNTIYF. This rearrangement joins TRBV5-1 to TRBJ1-3; D is undetermined. The CDR3 has 15 residues. The germline V gene has CDR1 SGHRS and CDR2 YFSETQ. V was shortened by 4 bases and J by 0 bases, with 11 bases between the two germline ends. Full variable domain (missing parts from reference TRBV5-1 and TRBJ1-3): KAGVTQTPRYLIKTRGQQVTLSCSPISGHRSVSWYQQTPGQGLQFLFEYFSETQRNKGNFPGRFSGRQFSNSRSEMNVSTLELGDSALYLCASSTDGVSGNTIYFGEGSWLTVV.

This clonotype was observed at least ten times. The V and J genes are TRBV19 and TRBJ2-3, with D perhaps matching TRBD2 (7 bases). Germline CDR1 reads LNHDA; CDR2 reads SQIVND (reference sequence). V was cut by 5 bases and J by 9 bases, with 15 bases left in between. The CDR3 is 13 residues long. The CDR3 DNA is TGTGCCAGTAGTCCGTCGGGGGGCGGAACGCAGTATTTT. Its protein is CASSPSGGGTQYF.

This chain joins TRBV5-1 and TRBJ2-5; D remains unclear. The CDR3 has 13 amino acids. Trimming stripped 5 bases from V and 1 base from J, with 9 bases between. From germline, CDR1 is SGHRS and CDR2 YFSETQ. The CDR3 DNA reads TGCGCCAGCAGTCCGAGCGTCCAAGAGACCCAGTACTTC. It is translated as CASSPSVQETQYF.

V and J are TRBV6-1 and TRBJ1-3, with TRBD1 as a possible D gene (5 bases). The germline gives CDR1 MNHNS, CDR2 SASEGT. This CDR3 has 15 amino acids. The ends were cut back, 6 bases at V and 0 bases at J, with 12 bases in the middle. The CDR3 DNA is TGTGCCAGCAGCCCGACAGCTACCTCTGGAAACACCATATATTTT. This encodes CASSPTATSGNTIYF.

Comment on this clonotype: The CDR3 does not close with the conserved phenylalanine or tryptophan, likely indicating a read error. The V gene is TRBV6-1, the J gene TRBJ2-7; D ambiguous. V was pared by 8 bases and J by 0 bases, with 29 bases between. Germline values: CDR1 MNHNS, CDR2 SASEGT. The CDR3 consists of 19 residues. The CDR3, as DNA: TGTGCCAGCCGACCACCGCCTCTCATGGGGAAAACAATCTCCTACGAGCAGTACCTC. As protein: CASRPPPLMGKTISYEQYL.

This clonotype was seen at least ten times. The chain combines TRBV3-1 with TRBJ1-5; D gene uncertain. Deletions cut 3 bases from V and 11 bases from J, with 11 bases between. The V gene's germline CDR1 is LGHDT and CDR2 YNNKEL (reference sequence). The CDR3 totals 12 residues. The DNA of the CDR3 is TGTGCCAGCAGCCATCGCGGCTCGACCCAGCATTTT. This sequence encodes CASSHRGSTQHF. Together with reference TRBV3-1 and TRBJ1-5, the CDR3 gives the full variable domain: DTAVSQTPKYLVTQMGNDKSIKCEQNLGHDTMYWYKQDSKKFLKIMFSYNNKELIINETVPNRFSPKSPDKAHLNLHINSLELGDSAVYFCASSHRGSTQHFGDGTRLSIL.

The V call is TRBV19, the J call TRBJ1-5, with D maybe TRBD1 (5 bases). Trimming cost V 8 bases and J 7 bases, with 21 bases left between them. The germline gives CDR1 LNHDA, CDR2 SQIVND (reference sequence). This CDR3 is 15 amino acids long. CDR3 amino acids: CASGIGGSARQPQHF. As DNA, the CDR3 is TGTGCCAGTGGCATTGGGGGTTCGGCGCGGCAGCCCCAGCATTTT. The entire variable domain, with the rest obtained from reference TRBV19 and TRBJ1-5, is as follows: DGGITQSPKYLFRKEGQNVTLSCEQNLNHDAMYWYRQDPGQGLRLIYYSQIVNDFQKGDIAEGYSVSREKKESFPLTVTSAQKNPTAFYLCASGIGGSARQPQHFGDGTRLSIL.

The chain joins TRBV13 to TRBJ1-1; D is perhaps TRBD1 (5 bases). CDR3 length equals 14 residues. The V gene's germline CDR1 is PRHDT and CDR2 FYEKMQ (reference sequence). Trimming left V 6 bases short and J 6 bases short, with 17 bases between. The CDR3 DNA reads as TGTGCCAGCAGGAAAGGTGGGGCAGGGCCTGAAGCTTTCTTT. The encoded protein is CASRKGGAGPEAFF.

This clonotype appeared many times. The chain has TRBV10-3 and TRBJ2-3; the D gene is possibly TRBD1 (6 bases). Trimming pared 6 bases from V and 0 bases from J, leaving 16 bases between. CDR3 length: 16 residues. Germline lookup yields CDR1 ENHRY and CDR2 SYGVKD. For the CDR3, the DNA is TGTGCCATCAGGGAGACAGGCGCCCCTAGCACAGATACGCAGTATTTT. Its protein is CAIRETGAPSTDTQYF.

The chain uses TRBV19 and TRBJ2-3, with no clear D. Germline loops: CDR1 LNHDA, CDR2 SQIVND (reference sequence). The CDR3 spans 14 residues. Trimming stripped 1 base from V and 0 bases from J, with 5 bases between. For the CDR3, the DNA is TGTGCCAGTAGTATAGGACGTAGCACAGATACGCAGTATTTT. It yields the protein CASSIGRSTDTQYF.

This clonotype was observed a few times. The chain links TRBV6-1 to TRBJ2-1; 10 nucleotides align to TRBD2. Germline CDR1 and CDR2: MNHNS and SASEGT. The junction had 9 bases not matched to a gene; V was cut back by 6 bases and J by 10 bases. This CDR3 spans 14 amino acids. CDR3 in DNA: TGTGCCAGCAGGAAACCTAGCGGGAGCAAAGAGCAGTTCTTC. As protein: CASRKPSGSKEQFF.

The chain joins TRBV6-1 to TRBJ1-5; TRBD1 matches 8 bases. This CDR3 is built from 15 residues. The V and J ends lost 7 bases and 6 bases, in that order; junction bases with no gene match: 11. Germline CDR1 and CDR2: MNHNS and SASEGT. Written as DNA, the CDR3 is TGTGCCAGCACTGCTTCGACAGGGGCCGGTCAGCCCCAGCATTTT. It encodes CASTASTGAGQPQHF.

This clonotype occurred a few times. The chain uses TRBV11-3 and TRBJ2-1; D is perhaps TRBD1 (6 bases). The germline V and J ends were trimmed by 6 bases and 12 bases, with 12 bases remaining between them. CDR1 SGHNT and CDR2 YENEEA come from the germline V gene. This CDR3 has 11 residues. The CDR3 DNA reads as TGTGCCAGCAGTCCACAGGGTCGGCAGTTCTTC. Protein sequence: CASSPQGRQFF.